These T cell receptor beta chains were read from a single sample in a study of cytomegalovirus exposure and HLA in healthy donors. The table came from immunoSEQ multiplex PCR; TCRdb's copy has only in-frame clones and leaves some out. The repertoire table contains tens of thousands of clones. The sequenced sample consisted of PBMCs. All receptors derive from a woman aged 60-70 years in good health and CMV-seronegative. The CDR3 runs from the conserved cysteine through the conserved F or W. A D gene is named only where the DNA matches it firmly.

-,TRBV11-1,TRBJ2-4,CASSLGTLGSNIQYF,TGTGCCAGCAGCTTAGGGACCCTTGGGAGCAACATTCAGTACTTC
-,TRBV6-5,TRBJ2-3,CASSYSVDFADTQYF,TGTGCCAGCAGTTACTCAGTTGACTTCGCCGATACGCAGTATTTT
-,TRBV30,TRBJ1-4,CAWSVRGGIEKLFF,TGTGCCTGGAGTGTAAGGGGGGGGATTGAAAAACTGTTTTTT
-,TRBV19,TRBJ2-7,CASSNTRSEQYF,TGTGCCAGTAGCAATACTAGATCCGAGCAGTACTTC
TRBD1,TRBV7-2,TRBJ1-4,CASSLQGALPEKLFF,TGTGCCAGCAGCTTACAGGGGGCGCTTCCTGAAAAACTGTTTTTT
-,TRBV28,TRBJ1-1,CASSSPVVNTEAFF,TGTGCCAGCAGTTCCCCCGTTGTGAACACTGAAGCTTTCTTT
TRBD2,TRBV28,TRBJ2-1,CASSGGGLAGKNEQFF,TGTGCCAGCTCTGGGGGGGGACTAGCGGGAAAGAATGAGCAGTTCTTC
-,TRBV9,TRBJ1-3,CASSVGLQGSSGNTIYF,TGTGCCAGCAGCGTAGGGCTACAGGGTAGCTCTGGAAACACCATATATTTT
TRBD1,TRBV9,TRBJ2-1,CASRATGTDYNEQFF,TGTGCCAGCAGAGCAACCGGGACAGACTACAATGAGCAGTTCTTC
TRBD1,TRBV13,TRBJ2-7,CASSLKGQGVSYEQYF,TGTGCCAGCAGCTTAAAGGGACAGGGGGTCTCCTACGAGCAGTACTTC
TRBD1,TRBV28,TRBJ2-7,CASSLNTGVYYYEQYF,TGTGCCAGCAGTTTAAATACAGGGGTATACTACTACGAGCAGTACTTC
-,TRBV7-9,TRBJ2-7,CASSFTEPYEQYF,TGTGCCAGCAGCTTTACTGAACCCTACGAGCAGTACTTC
-,TRBV7-3,TRBJ2-5,CASSSHETQYF,TGTGCCAGCAGCTCCCATGAGACCCAGTACTTC
-,TRBV10-3,TRBJ1-1,CAIRSTGSTEAFF,TGTGCCATCAGATCCACAGGGAGCACTGAAGCTTTCTTT
-,TRBV4-1,TRBJ2-1,CASSLSGGNREQFF,TGCGCCAGCAGTTTGTCCGGAGGGAACCGTGAGCAGTTCTTC
TRBD1,TRBV6-5,TRBJ1-5,CASSYSGQGDQPQHF,TGTGCCAGCAGTTACTCGGGGCAGGGGGATCAGCCCCAGCATTTT
-,TRBV19,TRBJ2-5,CASSIASGRVEETQYF,TGTGCCAGTAGTATAGCGTCGGGCAGGGTTGAAGAGACCCAGTACTTC
TRBD1,TRBV7-8,TRBJ1-1,CASSPGGIEAFF,TGTGCCAGCAGCCCAGGGGGAATTGAAGCTTTCTTT
-,TRBV28,TRBJ1-5,CASSLAQSGQPQHF,TGTGCCAGCAGTTTAGCGCAGTCCGGGCAGCCCCAGCATTTT